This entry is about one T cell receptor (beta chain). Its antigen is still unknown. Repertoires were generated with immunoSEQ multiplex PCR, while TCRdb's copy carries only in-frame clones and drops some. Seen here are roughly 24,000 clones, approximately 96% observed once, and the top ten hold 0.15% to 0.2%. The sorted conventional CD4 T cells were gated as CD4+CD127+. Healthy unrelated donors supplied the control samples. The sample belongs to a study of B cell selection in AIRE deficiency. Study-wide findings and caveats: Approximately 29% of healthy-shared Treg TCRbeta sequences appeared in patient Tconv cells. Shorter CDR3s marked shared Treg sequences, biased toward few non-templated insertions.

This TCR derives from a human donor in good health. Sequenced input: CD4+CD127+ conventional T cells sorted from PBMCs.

CDR3: CASRGRINQPQHF. For the CDR3, the DNA is TGTGCCAGCAGGGGACGGATCAATCAGCCCCAGCATTTT. V and J are TRBV27 and TRBJ1-5; D possibly corresponds to TRBD1 (5 bases). V lost 6 bases and J 3 bases, leaving 9 bases between the germline ends. Germline V CDR1 and CDR2: MNHEY, SMNVEV (reference sequence). This CDR3 spans 13 amino acids.